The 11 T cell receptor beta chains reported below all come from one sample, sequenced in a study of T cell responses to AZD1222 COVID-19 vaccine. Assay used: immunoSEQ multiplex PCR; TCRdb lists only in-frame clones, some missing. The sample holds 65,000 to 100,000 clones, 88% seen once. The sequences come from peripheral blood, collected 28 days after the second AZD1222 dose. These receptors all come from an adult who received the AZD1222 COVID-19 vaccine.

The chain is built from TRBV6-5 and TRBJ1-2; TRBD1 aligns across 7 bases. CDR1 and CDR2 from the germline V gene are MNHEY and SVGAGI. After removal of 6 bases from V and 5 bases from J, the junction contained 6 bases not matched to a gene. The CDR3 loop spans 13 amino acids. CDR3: CASSPQGGYGYTF. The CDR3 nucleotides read TGTGCCAGCAGCCCCCAGGGGGGATATGGCTACACCTTC.

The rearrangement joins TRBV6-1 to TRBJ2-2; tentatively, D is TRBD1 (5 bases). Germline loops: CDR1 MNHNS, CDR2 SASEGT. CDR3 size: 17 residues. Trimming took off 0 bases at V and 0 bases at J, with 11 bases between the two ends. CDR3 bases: TGTGCCAGCAGTGAAGCGTGGGGCAGGGCGAACACCGGGGAGCTGTTTTTT. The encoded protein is CASSEAWGRANTGELFF.

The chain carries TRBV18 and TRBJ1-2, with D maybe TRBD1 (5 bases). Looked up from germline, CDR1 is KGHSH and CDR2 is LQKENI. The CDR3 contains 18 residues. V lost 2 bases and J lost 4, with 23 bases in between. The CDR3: CASSPMAPHRQFFYGYTF. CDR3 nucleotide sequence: TGTGCCAGCTCACCAATGGCTCCCCACCGACAGTTCTTCTATGGCTACACCTTC.

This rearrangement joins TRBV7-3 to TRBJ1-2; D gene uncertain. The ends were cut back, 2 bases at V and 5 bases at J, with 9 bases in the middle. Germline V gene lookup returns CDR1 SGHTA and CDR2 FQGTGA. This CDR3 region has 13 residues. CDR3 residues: CASSLPNGYGYTF. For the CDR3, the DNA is TGTGCCAGCAGCTTACCTAACGGGTATGGCTACACCTTC.

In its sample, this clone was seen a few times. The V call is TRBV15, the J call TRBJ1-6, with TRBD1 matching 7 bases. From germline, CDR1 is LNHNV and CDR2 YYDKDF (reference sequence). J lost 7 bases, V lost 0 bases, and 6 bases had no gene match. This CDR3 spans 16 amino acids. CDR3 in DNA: TGTGCCACCAGCAGAGACCCAGACAGGGAGAATTCACCCCTCCACTTT. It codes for CATSRDPDRENSPLHF.

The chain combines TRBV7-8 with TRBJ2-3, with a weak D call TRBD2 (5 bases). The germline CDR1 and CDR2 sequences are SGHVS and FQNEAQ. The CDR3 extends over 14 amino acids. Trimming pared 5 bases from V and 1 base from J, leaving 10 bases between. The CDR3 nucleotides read TGTGCCAGCAGCCCGGTTAGCGGCACAGATACGCAGTATTTT. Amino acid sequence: CASSPVSGTDTQYF.

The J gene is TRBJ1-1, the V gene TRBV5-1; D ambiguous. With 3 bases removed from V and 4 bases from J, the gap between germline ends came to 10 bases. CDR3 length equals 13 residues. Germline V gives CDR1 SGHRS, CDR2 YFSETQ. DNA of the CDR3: TGCGCCAGCAGCTGGGAGGACGGCACTGAAGCTTTCTTT. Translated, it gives CASSWEDGTEAFF.

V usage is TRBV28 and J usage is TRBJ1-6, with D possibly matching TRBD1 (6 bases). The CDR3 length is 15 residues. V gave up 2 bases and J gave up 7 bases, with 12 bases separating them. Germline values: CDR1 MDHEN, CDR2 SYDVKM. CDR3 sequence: CASSLRQGQNSPLHF. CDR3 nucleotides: TGTGCCAGCAGTTTAAGGCAGGGACAAAATTCACCCCTCCACTTT.

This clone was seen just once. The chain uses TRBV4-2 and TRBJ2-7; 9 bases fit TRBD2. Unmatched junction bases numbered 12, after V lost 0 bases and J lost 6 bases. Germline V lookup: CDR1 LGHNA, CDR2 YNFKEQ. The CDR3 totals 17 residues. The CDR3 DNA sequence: TGTGCCAGCAGCCAAGATGGAGGAGGCGGGAGGGCCCGCGAGCAGTACTTC. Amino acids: CASSQDGGGGRAREQYF.

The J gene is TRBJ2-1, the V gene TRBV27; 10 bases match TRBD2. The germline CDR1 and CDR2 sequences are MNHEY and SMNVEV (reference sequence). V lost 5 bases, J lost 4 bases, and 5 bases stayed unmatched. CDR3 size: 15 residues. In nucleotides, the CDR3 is TGTGCCAGCAGTATTACTAGCGGGACTTACAATGAGCAGTTCTTC. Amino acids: CASSITSGTYNEQFF.

The CDR3 sequence: CASSLDGNTEAFF. CDR3 nucleotides: TGTGCCAGCAGTCTGGACGGGAACACTGAAGCTTTCTTT. The chain joins TRBV2 to TRBJ1-1, with unresolved D. This CDR3 contains 13 residues. Trimming took off 5 bases at V and 1 base at J, with 8 bases between the two ends. Per the germline V gene, CDR1 is SNHLY and CDR2 is FYNNEI.